Below, 7 T cell receptor beta chains from the same sample are listed, as sequenced in a study of blood T cell repertoires in COVID-19. Profiling relied on immunoSEQ multiplex PCR, and the TCRdb table lists in-frame clones only, not all of them. The sample lists a few hundred thousand clones; roughly four fifths were seen once. Input material: PBMCs or T cells enriched from blood (not recorded which). Receptor source: a man aged 50-59 years who had recovered from COVID-19.

The V gene is TRBV7-3, the J gene TRBJ1-2; 7 nucleotides match TRBD1. Germline V gene data show CDR1 as SGHTA and CDR2 as FQGTGA. The J segment lost 5 bases and the V segment lost 5 bases, leaving 11 bases of the junction unmatched. The length of the CDR3 is 15 residues. CDR3 coding DNA: TGTGCCAGCAGCAAAACCGGGACAGAGTCGTATGGCTACACCTTC. Translated, it gives CASSKTGTESYGYTF.

This clone was counted once. The chain recombines TRBV3-1 (or the pseudogene TRBV3-2) with TRBJ2-5, with a weak D call TRBD2 (5 bases). This CDR3 comprises 16 residues. CDR1 and CDR2 (germline): LGHDT, YNNKEL (reference sequence). V dropped 4 bases and J dropped 4 bases, with 19 bases sitting between them. Written as DNA, the CDR3 is TGTGCCAGCAGCCGGTCGGAGGAGCGCGTCCGAGAGACCCAGTACTTC. Its translation is CASSRSEERVRETQYF.

The chain couples TRBV4-3 to TRBJ1-2; 9 bases fit TRBD1. From germline, CDR1 is LGHNA and CDR2 YSLEER. The CDR3 consists of 13 residues. J lost 5 bases, V lost 4 bases, and 2 bases had no gene match. CDR3 in DNA: TGCGCCAGCAGCCGAGGGACAGGGTATGGCTACACCTTC. Residues: CASSRGTGYGYTF.

V is TRBV10-3 and J is TRBJ1-2; D gene unclear. This CDR3 spans 12 amino acids. Trimming took off 0 bases at V and 8 bases at J, with 7 bases between the two ends. The V gene's germline CDR1 is ENHRY and CDR2 SYGVKD. The CDR3 nucleotides are TGTGCCATCAGTGAGTCTCGAGCGGGCTACACCTTC. It encodes CAISESRAGYTF.

The J gene is TRBJ1-2, the V gene TRBV6-5; D is possibly TRBD1 (6 bases). Germline V CDR1 and CDR2: MNHEY, SVGAGI. V was cut by 0 bases and J by 7 bases, with 15 bases left in between. The length of the CDR3 is 15 residues. The CDR3 DNA reads as TGTGCCAGCAGTTACTCCGGGGGCAGGGAGGGTGGCTACACCTTC. Translated, it gives CASSYSGGREGGYTF.

Notes on this clone: The junction and the germline gene differ at one end; a read error may be behind it. The chain uses TRBV5-1 and TRBJ2-5, with 9 bases aligning to TRBD1. CDR1 SGHRS and CDR2 YFSETQ come from the germline V gene. This CDR3 is built from 14 residues. The CDR3 nucleotides are TGCGCCAGCAGTTTGGGACAGGGCCAAGAGACCCAGTACTTC. Translating gives CASSLGQGQETQYF.

The chain carries TRBV19 and TRBJ2-1; no definite D call. V lost 3 bases and J lost 6, with 9 bases in between. Germline CDR1 and CDR2: LNHDA and SQIVND (reference sequence). The CDR3 runs 13 residues. Here the CDR3 DNA reads TGTGCCAGTAGTATTCCCAGGTTCAATGAGCAGTTCTTC. Its translation: CASSIPRFNEQFF. The full variable domain, with the rest looked up from reference TRBV19 and TRBJ2-1, is DGGITQSPKYLFRKEGQNVTLSCEQNLNHDAMYWYRQDPGQGLRLIYYSQIVNDFQKGDIAEGYSVSREKKESFPLTVTSAQKNPTAFYLCASSIPRFNEQFFGPGTRLTVL.